This T cell receptor (beta chain) was profiled in a study of metastatic and nonmetastatic thyroid tumors. In the study overall: The authors compared repertoires across blood and tumor or nodule tissue from malignant and benign thyroid patients.

TCRdb re-clonotyped the PCR reads through MiXCR. The sample includes about 21,000 clones, about 28% of them seen just once. Ahead of thyroid surgery, no patient had received treatment of any kind. The CDR3 covers 14 residues. Trimming took 2 bases from V and 7 from J, leaving 12 bases between them. This clone has just a few counts. The rearrangement links TRBV12-3 or TRBV12-4 to TRBJ1-5; D may be TRBD1 (6 bases). Sequenced sample: tumor tissue. The clonotype comes from a male donor with papillary thyroid cancer or a benign thyroid nodule (not recorded which). Some clones in this sample may be carry-over from other donors' samples. CDR3 loop: CASSLSGDLQPQHF. The CDR3 DNA reads as TGTGCCAGCAGTTTATCAGGGGATCTCCAGCCCCAGCATTTT.